Below, 26 T cell receptor beta chains from the same sample are listed, as sequenced in a study of blood T cell repertoires in COVID-19. Libraries were prepared by immunoSEQ multiplex PCR; TCRdb keeps only in-frame clonotypes and omits some of them. The sample has over 250,000 clones; 88% are singletons. Material: peripheral blood. Receptors originate from a woman in her 70s with COVID-19, enrolled during active disease.

The chain carries TRBV9 and TRBJ2-5, with 7 bases aligning to TRBD1. The germline gives CDR1 SGDLS, CDR2 YYNGEE. The length of the CDR3 is 14 residues. Trimming took 1 base from V and 2 from J; bases not matched to a gene: 2. The CDR3 sequence: CASSVRQGQETQYF. As DNA, the CDR3 is TGTGCCAGCAGCGTAAGACAGGGACAAGAGACCCAGTACTTC.

The CDR3 loop reads CASSQTGGLYEQYF. The CDR3 DNA follows: TGTGCCAGCAGCCAAACAGGGGGCTTATACGAGCAGTACTTC. The chain uses TRBV14 and TRBJ2-7; 9 bases are a match to TRBD1. Germline V gene lookup returns CDR1 SGHDN and CDR2 FVKESK. V shed 2 bases and J 4 bases; nucleotides not matched to a gene: 3. The CDR3 loop spans 14 amino acids.

The rearrangement links TRBV5-1 to TRBJ2-7; D is uncertain. Germline-derived CDR1 and CDR2 are SGHRS and YFSETQ. The CDR3 loop spans 14 amino acids. V was trimmed by 3 bases and J by 0 bases, leaving 10 bases between them. The CDR3 spells CASSSLTSSYEQYF. CDR3 bases: TGCGCCAGCAGCTCCCTCACGAGCTCCTACGAGCAGTACTTC.

This chain joins TRBV18 and TRBJ2-5, with TRBD1 matching 8 bases. The CDR3 loop spans 13 amino acids. After removal of 3 bases from V and 5 bases from J, the junction contained 2 bases not matched to a gene. CDR1 is KGHSH and CDR2 is LQKENI in the germline V gene. CDR3 sequence: CASSPTGAETQYF. The DNA of the CDR3 is TGTGCCAGCTCACCGACAGGGGCCGAGACCCAGTACTTC.

Only one count was recorded for this clone. The genes are TRBV5-1 and TRBJ2-1; TRBD2 agrees at 9 bases. Germline values: CDR1 SGHRS, CDR2 YFSETQ. CDR3 length: 16 residues. V trimming: 2 bases; J trimming: 4 bases; junction bases outside the gene matches: 7. The DNA for the CDR3 is TGCGCCAGCAGCTTATCTAGCGGGACCAGATACAATGAGCAGTTCTTC. Translating gives CASSLSSGTRYNEQFF. Filled out from reference TRBV5-1 and TRBJ2-1, the complete variable domain reads KAGVTQTPRYLIKTRGQQVTLSCSPISGHRSVSWYQQTPGQGLQFLFEYFSETQRNKGNFPGRFSGRQFSNSRSEMNVSTLELGDSALYLCASSLSSGTRYNEQFFGPGTRLTVL.

This chain uses TRBV18 with TRBJ1-1; 10 bases fit TRBD1. The germline V gene has CDR1 KGHSH and CDR2 LQKENI. The CDR3 totals 13 residues. The V gene end was trimmed by 7 bases and the J gene end by 3 bases; junction bases not matched to a gene: 2. The CDR3 region has the DNA TGTGCCAGCTTAGGACAGGGGGACACTGAAGCTTTCTTT. Translation gives CASLGQGDTEAFF.

Turning to this clone: This same CDR3 is encoded by further DNA sequences in the sample. V is TRBV30 and J is TRBJ1-4; no clear D. V lost 2 bases to trimming and J lost 5 bases, with 3 bases between them. Germline assignment: CDR1 GTSNPN and CDR2 SVGIG (reference sequence). CDR3 length: 11 amino acids. This chain's CDR3 is CAWSSNEKLFF. The DNA for the CDR3 is TGTGCCTGGAGTTCAAATGAAAAACTGTTTTTT.

This sequence joins TRBV7-9 and TRBJ2-7; D gene unclear. CDR3 size: 13 residues. V was pared by 5 bases and J by 2 bases, with 10 bases between. The germline gives CDR1 SEHNR, CDR2 FQNEAQ (reference sequence). In nucleotides, the CDR3 is TGTGCCAGCAGCGAGACAAGCCCCTACGAGCAGTACTTC. It specifies CASSETSPYEQYF. The whole variable domain, filled in from reference TRBV7-9 and TRBJ2-7, reads DTGVSQNPRHKITKRGQNVTFRCDPISEHNRLYWYRQTLGQGPEFLTYFQNEAQLEKSRLLSDRFSAERPKGSFSTLEIQRTEQGDSAMYLCASSETSPYEQYFGPGTRLTVT.

The chain recombines TRBV27 with TRBJ1-1, with a weak D call TRBD1 (6 bases). The germline V and J ends were trimmed by 7 bases and 0 bases, with 12 bases remaining between them. This CDR3 comprises 14 residues. Per germline, CDR1 MNHEY and CDR2 SMNVEV (reference sequence). The CDR3 loop is CASNRGQLNTEAFF. Written as DNA, the CDR3 is TGTGCCAGCAACCGAGGACAGCTGAACACTGAAGCTTTCTTT.

CDR3 bases: TGTGCCAGCAGCTTAGACGGGACAGGAGAGCATTTT. It specifies CASSLDGTGEHF. V is TRBV7-2 and J is TRBJ1-5, with 8 nucleotides matching TRBD1. The V gene's germline CDR1 is SGHTA and CDR2 FQGNSA. The V segment lost 1 base and the J segment 14 bases; nucleotides outside the gene matches: 4. This CDR3 spans 12 amino acids.

This chain links TRBV6-5 with TRBJ2-1; no clear D. Trimming pared 5 bases from V and 9 bases from J, leaving 20 bases between. Germline V gene lookup returns CDR1 MNHEY and CDR2 SVGAGI. The length of the CDR3 is 15 residues. DNA for the CDR3: TGTGCCAGCAGTCCCGACACCGCAAGATACGGTGAGCAGTTCTTC. Translated, it gives CASSPDTARYGEQFF.

The chain combines TRBV2 with TRBJ2-3; TRBD2 agrees at 7 bases. CDR3 size: 15 residues. Looked up from germline, CDR1 is SNHLY and CDR2 is FYNNEI. V lost 3 bases to trimming and J lost 4 bases; unmatched junction nucleotides: 7. The CDR3 sequence is CASSDGLADPDTQYF. CDR3 bases: TGTGCCAGCAGTGATGGGCTAGCGGACCCAGATACGCAGTATTTT.

V and J are TRBV5-1 and TRBJ1-6; tentative D call: TRBD1 (6 bases). The CDR3 has 15 amino acids. Germline V gene sequence: CDR1 SGHRS, CDR2 YFSETQ. The V and J ends lost 0 bases and 3 bases respectively, with 7 bases between them. The CDR3 is CASSLGTDYNSPLHF. CDR3 DNA sequence: TGCGCCAGCAGCTTGGGGACAGACTATAATTCACCCCTCCACTTT.

Concerning this clone: Its ends do not fully match the called genes, so a read error is possible. The chain is built from TRBV12-3 or TRBV12-4 and TRBJ2-3; the D gene is possibly TRBD2 (5 bases). The CDR3 spans 10 residues. The CDR3: CTGSTDTQYF. CDR3 DNA: TGCACGGGGAGCACAGATACGCAGTATTTT.

The V call is TRBV4-1, the J call TRBJ2-7; 9 bases fit TRBD2. V shed 4 bases and J 6 bases; nucleotides not matched to a gene: 7. This CDR3 contains 14 residues. CDR1 is MGHRA and CDR2 is YSYEKL in the germline V gene. The CDR3 region has the DNA TGCGCCAGCAGCCTCCCAGCGGGAGGTAGCGAGCAGTACTTC. It is translated as CASSLPAGGSEQYF.

This clone was seen only once. The chain carries TRBV11-3 and TRBJ2-7; D not certain. The CDR3 consists of 12 residues. V shed 0 bases and J shed 6 bases, with 6 bases lying between them. In germline, CDR1 is SGHNT, CDR2 YENEEA. CDR3 DNA sequence: TGTGCCAGCAGCTTAGATCCGGGCGAGCAGTACTTC. Protein sequence: CASSLDPGEQYF.

V and J are TRBV9 and TRBJ2-2; possible D gene TRBD1, 6 bases. Trimming stripped 0 bases from V and 4 bases from J, with 10 bases between. This CDR3 is 15 amino acids long. Looked up from germline, CDR1 is SGDLS and CDR2 is YYNGEE. This chain's CDR3 is CASSVGGLSTGELFF. The CDR3 DNA reads TGTGCCAGCAGCGTAGGGGGGCTCAGCACCGGGGAGCTGTTTTTT.

This clone was detected only a few times. The chain carries TRBV13 and TRBJ1-5, with D maybe TRBD1 (5 bases). This CDR3 is 13 amino acids long. CDR1 and CDR2 (germline): PRHDT, FYEKMQ (reference sequence). Between the trimmed V and J ends, which lost 0 bases and 7 bases, there was a span of 7 bases. The CDR3 sequence: CASSLGRGQPQHF. CDR3 nucleotides: TGTGCCAGCAGCTTAGGTAGGGGACAGCCCCAGCATTTT. The full variable domain, rest sourced from reference TRBV13 and TRBJ1-5, is AAGVIQSPRHLIKEKRETATLKCYPIPRHDTVYWYQQGPGQDPQFLISFYEKMQSDKGSIPDRFSAQQFSDYHSELNMSSLELGDSALYFCASSLGRGQPQHFGDGTRLSIL.

The J gene is TRBJ1-1, the V gene TRBV19, with D unresolved. The length of the CDR3 is 14 residues. The ends were cut back, 6 bases at V and 3 bases at J, with 14 bases in the middle. Per germline, CDR1 LNHDA and CDR2 SQIVND (reference sequence). The CDR3 sequence: CASRRQSSDTEAFF. The CDR3 DNA is TGTGCCAGTAGGCGGCAGAGTTCTGACACTGAAGCTTTCTTT.

The V gene is TRBV11-2, the J gene TRBJ2-5; D unresolved. The CDR3 consists of 17 residues. Germline V gene data show CDR1 as SGHAT and CDR2 as FQNNGV. V was shortened by 0 bases and J by 0 bases, with 14 bases between the two germline ends. The CDR3 nucleotides are TGTGCCAGCAGCTTAGATACTTTAAATTGGTACCAAGAGACCCAGTACTTC. Residues: CASSLDTLNWYQETQYF.

The CDR3: CASSLSAGLAGIDTQYF. CDR3 bases: TGTGCCAGCAGCTTATCAGCGGGACTAGCGGGGATAGATACGCAGTATTTT. The gene calls are TRBV7-3 and TRBJ2-3, with 13 nucleotides matching TRBD2. V dropped 2 bases and J dropped 5; count of bases not matched to a gene: 7. Germline V gene data show CDR1 as SGHTA and CDR2 as FQGTGA. The CDR3 consists of 17 residues.

The chain employs TRBV6-5 and TRBJ2-2, with D perhaps matching TRBD1 (6 bases). CDR1 is MNHEY and CDR2 is SVGAGI in the germline V gene. This CDR3 is 15 amino acids long. The V gene lost 2 bases and the J gene lost 6 bases, with 13 bases spanning the gap. CDR3 in DNA: TGTGCCAGCAGTTACGACAGGCCCTCTTCCGGGGAGCTGTTTTTT. As protein: CASSYDRPSSGELFF.

The chain employs TRBV28 and TRBJ1-2; 7 bases align to TRBD1. Trimming cost V 6 bases and J 0 bases; bases outside gene matches: 7. Germline CDR1 and CDR2: MDHEN and SYDVKM. The CDR3 has 15 amino acids. The CDR3 nucleotides are TGTGCCAGCAGGAACAGGGGAGAGGCTAACTATGGCTACACCTTC. This gives the protein CASRNRGEANYGYTF.

The chain employs TRBV2 and TRBJ1-4, with D perhaps TRBD1 (5 bases). The germline V gene has CDR1 SNHLY and CDR2 FYNNEI. Trimming stripped 5 bases from V and 5 bases from J, with 9 bases between. This CDR3 is built from 13 residues. CDR3 sequence: CASSRAGNEKLFF. The CDR3 nucleotides are TGTGCCAGCAGTCGGGCAGGGAATGAAAAACTGTTTTTT.

The chain recombines TRBV6-6 with TRBJ1-5; D is perhaps TRBD1 (5 bases). There are 14 residues in the CDR3. From germline, CDR1 is MNHNY and CDR2 SVGAGI (reference sequence). V shed 0 bases and J shed 6 bases, with 9 bases lying between them. As DNA, the CDR3 is TGTGCCAGCAGTTACTCGCTGGGGCTTCAGCCCCAGCATTTT. Translation: CASSYSLGLQPQHF.

The chain carries TRBV4-1 and TRBJ1-1; 9 bases align to TRBD1. The germline CDR1 and CDR2 sequences are MGHRA and YSYEKL. The trim removed 4 bases at V and 3 bases at J, leaving 6 bases unmatched. This CDR3 has 15 residues. CDR3 nucleotide sequence: TGCGCCAGCAGCCCGATACAGGGGGCAGACACTGAAGCTTTCTTT. Translation gives CASSPIQGADTEAFF.